This TCR beta chain is drawn from a study of cytomegalovirus exposure and HLA in healthy donors. With 60 Vbeta and 13 Jbeta primers, the PCR was carried out. Sequencing was performed with immunoSEQ multiplex PCR; in TCRdb, only in-frame clones are kept and a portion is missing. The sample yields 120,000 to 150,000 clones, around 75% seen once. This CDR3 contains 12 residues. The V end was cut by 5 bases, the J end by 7 bases, with 11 bases between. Germline V CDR1 and CDR2: SEHNR, FQNEAQ (reference sequence). The sequence was collected from a woman between 40 and 50 years old in good health and CMV-seronegative. The specimen sequenced was PBMCs. The chain carries TRBV7-9 and TRBJ1-2; possibly TRBD1 for D (6 bases). CDR3 DNA sequence: TGTGCCAGCAGCCCGAGGGGGGGTGGCTACACCTTC. Its protein product is CASSPRGGGYTF.